The 16 T cell receptor beta chains given below trace back to one sample, sequenced in a study of shared clonotypes between healthy human individuals. Measured with immunoSEQ multiplex PCR; TCRdb has only the in-frame clones, and not every one. This repertoire shows 950,000 to 1,200,000 clones, roughly 80% found once; its top ten account for roughly 0.83%. Sequenced input: memory CD4+ T cells from PBMCs. Subset denoted: CD45RA-negative fraction. The receptors derive from a man aged 18 to 29 in good health. Some clones in this sample may be carry-over from other donors' samples.

V is TRBV7-3 and J is TRBJ1-1; TRBD1 aligns across 8 bases. Germline V CDR1 and CDR2: SGHTA, FQGTGA. With 3 bases clipped from V and 4 bases from J, the junction kept 4 bases outside the gene matches. The CDR3 has 14 residues. The CDR3 reads CASSLHRGVTEAFF. The CDR3 DNA sequence: TGTGCCAGCAGCTTGCACAGGGGGGTCACTGAAGCTTTCTTT.

V is TRBV18 and J is TRBJ2-3; D ambiguous. Deletions cut 2 bases from V and 4 bases from J, with 10 bases between. Per the germline V gene, CDR1 is KGHSH and CDR2 is LQKENI. CDR3 length equals 14 residues. CDR3 protein: CASSPTPAPDTQYF. CDR3 coding DNA: TGTGCCAGCTCACCAACTCCCGCCCCAGATACGCAGTATTTT.

Worth noting for this clone: The same CDR3 arises from other DNA sequences in this sample as well. The V gene is TRBV10-2, the J gene TRBJ2-7; 9 nucleotides align to TRBD1. From germline, CDR1 is WSHSY and CDR2 SAAADI. V shed 3 bases and J 4 bases; nucleotides not matched to a gene: 10. This CDR3 has 16 residues. The CDR3 loop reads CASSDPSGTGSYEQYF. The CDR3 nucleotides are TGCGCCAGCAGTGACCCCTCCGGGACAGGGTCTTACGAGCAGTACTTC.

The CDR3 nucleotides read TGTGCCAGCAGTGCCCCAGGGGCCGCTGAAGCTTTCTTT. This encodes CASSAPGAAEAFF. V gene TRBV6-5 combines with J gene TRBJ1-1; weak D call: TRBD1 (6 bases). V was clipped by 5 bases and J by 6 bases, with 13 bases between them. The CDR3 consists of 13 residues. The germline V gene encodes CDR1 MNHEY and CDR2 SVGAGI.

This clone has a handful of counts. CDR3 bases: TGTGCCAGCAGTGAAGCGGCCTACAATGAGCAGTTCTTC. It is translated as CASSEAAYNEQFF. The J gene is TRBJ2-1, the V gene TRBV6-4; D might be TRBD2 (5 bases). The ends were cut back, 3 bases at V and 2 bases at J, with 5 bases in the middle. There are 13 residues in the CDR3. Germline V gene sequence: CDR1 MRHNA, CDR2 SNTAGT.

With respect to this clone: Other DNA sequences of this sample code for an identical CDR3. The chain has TRBV5-1 and TRBJ2-2, with a tentative D call TRBD1 (6 bases). V lost 4 bases and J lost 5, with 12 bases in between. The CDR3 consists of 14 residues. Germline V gives CDR1 SGHRS, CDR2 YFSETQ. The CDR3 protein is CASSLQGNTGELFF. The DNA of the CDR3 is TGCGCCAGCAGCCTACAGGGAAATACCGGGGAGCTGTTTTTT.

Ten or more counts support this clone. The chain joins TRBV5-4 to TRBJ2-1; tentatively, D is TRBD2 (6 bases). Trimming left V 4 bases short and J 6 bases short, with 20 bases between. Germline CDR1 and CDR2: SGHNT and YYREEE (reference sequence). This CDR3 contains 16 residues. The CDR3 is CASSPTNGGAGNEQFF. CDR3 DNA sequence: TGTGCCAGCAGCCCCACAAACGGAGGGGCCGGCAATGAGCAGTTCTTC.

This rearrangement joins TRBV7-3 to TRBJ2-1; TRBD1 agrees at 7 bases. Trimming at V came to 5 bases and at J to 7 bases, leaving 8 bases not matched to a gene. CDR1 and CDR2 (germline): SGHTA, FQGTGA. CDR3 length: 14 amino acids. CDR3 residues: CASSADRLGNEQFF. In DNA form, the CDR3 reads TGTGCCAGCAGCGCGGACAGGTTAGGTAATGAGCAGTTCTTC.

The chain uses TRBV5-1 and TRBJ2-1; 12 nucleotides align to TRBD2. Losses at the gene ends were 4 bases for V and 10 bases for J; bases not matched to a gene: 9. The CDR3 is made up of 15 amino acids. Germline-derived CDR1 and CDR2 are SGHRS and YFSETQ. In DNA form, the CDR3 reads TGCGCCAGCAGCCTGAGGGTTGGGACTAGCGGGGAGCAGTTCTTC. This gives the protein CASSLRVGTSGEQFF.

The chain combines TRBV28 with TRBJ2-3; TRBD2 is a possible D gene (5 bases). Trimming pared 3 bases from V and 8 bases from J, leaving 12 bases between. CDR3 length: 13 amino acids. Germline CDR1 reads MDHEN; CDR2 reads SYDVKM. The CDR3 loop is CASSLVGRGTQYF. CDR3 sequence (DNA): TGTGCCAGCAGTTTGGTGGGCCGGGGTACGCAGTATTTT.

Turning to this clone: In the same sample, other DNA sequences code for this CDR3. The chain combines TRBV7-2 with TRBJ2-7; D is unclear. V lost 1 base, J lost 7 bases, and 5 bases lay in between. Germline assignment: CDR1 SGHTA and CDR2 FQGNSA. The CDR3 spans 11 residues. This CDR3 reads CASSLVGEQYF. The CDR3 coding sequence is TGTGCCAGCAGCTTAGTGGGGGAGCAGTACTTC.

CDR3 nucleotides: TGTGCCAGCAGCTTATTACTAATTGGTGAGCAGTTCTTC. Translating gives CASSLLLIGEQFF. This rearrangement joins TRBV7-9 to TRBJ2-1; no firm D call. V gave up 2 bases and J gave up 9 bases, with 11 bases separating them. CDR3 length: 13 amino acids. CDR1 and CDR2 from the germline V gene are SEHNR and FQNEAQ (reference sequence).

The chain carries TRBV5-8 and TRBJ1-4; perhaps TRBD1 as D (5 bases). Germline V gene sequence: CDR1 SGHTS, CDR2 YDEGEE. This CDR3 has 14 residues. The V end lost 4 bases, the J end lost 4 bases, and 11 bases lay between the germline ends. As DNA, the CDR3 is TGTGCCAGCAGCGGGGGACCCCTTAATGAAAAACTGTTTTTT. Amino acids: CASSGGPLNEKLFF.

The gene calls are TRBV7-9 and TRBJ1-4, with TRBD1 matching over 9 bases. The CDR3 is 14 residues long. V was pared by 5 bases and J by 6 bases, with 4 bases of the junction left unmatched. CDR1 is SEHNR, CDR2 FQNEAQ, per germline (reference sequence). CDR3 region: CASSTGGPDEKLFF. For the CDR3, the DNA is TGTGCCAGCAGCACAGGGGGCCCGGATGAAAAACTGTTTTTT.

The chain uses TRBV5-1 and TRBJ2-7, with 10 bases that match TRBD1. The V gene end was trimmed by 7 bases and the J gene end by 6 bases; junction bases not matched to a gene: 7. The germline CDR1 and CDR2 sequences are SGHRS and YFSETQ. The CDR3 runs 13 residues. In DNA, the CDR3 is TGCGCCAGCTCCAGACAGGGGGCTAGCGAGCAGTACTTC. Protein: CASSRQGASEQYF.

For the CDR3, the DNA is TGTGCCAGCAGCCAAGAGGGAGACGGCTACACCTTC. Residues: CASSQEGDGYTF. The chain is built from TRBV4-2 and TRBJ1-2; no clear D. V was shortened by 0 bases and J by 8 bases, with 7 bases between the two germline ends. The CDR3 totals 12 residues. Germline CDR1 LGHNA, CDR2 YNFKEQ.